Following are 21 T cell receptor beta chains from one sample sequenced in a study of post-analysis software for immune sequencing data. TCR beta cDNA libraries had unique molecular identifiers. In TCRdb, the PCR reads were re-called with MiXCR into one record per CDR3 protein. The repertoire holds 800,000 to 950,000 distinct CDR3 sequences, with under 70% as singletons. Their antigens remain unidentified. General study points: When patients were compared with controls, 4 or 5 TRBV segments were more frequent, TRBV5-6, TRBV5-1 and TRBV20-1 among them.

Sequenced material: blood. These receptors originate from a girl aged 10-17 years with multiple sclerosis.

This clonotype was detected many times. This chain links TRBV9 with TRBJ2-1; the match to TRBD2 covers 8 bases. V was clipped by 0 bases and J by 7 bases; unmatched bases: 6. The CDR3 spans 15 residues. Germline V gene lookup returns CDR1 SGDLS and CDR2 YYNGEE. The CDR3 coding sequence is TGTGCCAGCAGCGTAGACGGGGGGGCTGTTAATGAGCAGTTCTTC. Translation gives CASSVDGGAVNEQFF.

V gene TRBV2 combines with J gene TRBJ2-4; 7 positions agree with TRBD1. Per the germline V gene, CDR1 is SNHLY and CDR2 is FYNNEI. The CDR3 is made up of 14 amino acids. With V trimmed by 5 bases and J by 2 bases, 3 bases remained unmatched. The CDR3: CASSSGGTKNIQYF. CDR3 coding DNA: TGTGCCAGCAGTTCAGGGGGAACCAAAAACATTCAGTACTTC.

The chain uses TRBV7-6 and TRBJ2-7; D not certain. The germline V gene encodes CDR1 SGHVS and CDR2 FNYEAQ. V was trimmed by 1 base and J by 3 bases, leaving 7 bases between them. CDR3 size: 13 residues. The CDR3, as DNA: TGTGCCAGCAGCTTAGGAGACGGCTACGAGCAGTACTTC. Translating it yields CASSLGDGYEQYF.

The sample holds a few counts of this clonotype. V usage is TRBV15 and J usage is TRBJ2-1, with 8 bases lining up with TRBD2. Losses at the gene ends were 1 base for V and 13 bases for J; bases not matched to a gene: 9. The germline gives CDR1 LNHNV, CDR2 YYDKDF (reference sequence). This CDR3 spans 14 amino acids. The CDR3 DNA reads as TGTGCCACCAGCAGAGGGGGTAGCGGGAATGCTCAGTTCTTC. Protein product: CATSRGGSGNAQFF.

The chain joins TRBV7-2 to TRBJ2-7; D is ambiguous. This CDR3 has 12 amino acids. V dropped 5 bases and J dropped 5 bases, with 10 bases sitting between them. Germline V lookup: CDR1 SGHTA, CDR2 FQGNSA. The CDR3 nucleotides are TGTGCCAGCAGCAAGACGGCCCACGAGCAGTACTTC. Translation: CASSKTAHEQYF.

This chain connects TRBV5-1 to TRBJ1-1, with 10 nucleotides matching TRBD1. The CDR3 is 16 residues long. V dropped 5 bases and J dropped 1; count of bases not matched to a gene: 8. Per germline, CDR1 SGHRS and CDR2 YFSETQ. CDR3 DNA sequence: TGCGCCAGCAGGGAGACAGGGGGCTCGGGGAACACTGAAGCTTTCTTT. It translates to CASRETGGSGNTEAFF.

CDR3 DNA: TGCGCCAGCAGCCATCGGCGGGGGAGGGCGGATGAGCAGTTCTTC. This encodes CASSHRRGRADEQFF. This rearrangement joins TRBV4-1 to TRBJ2-1; the match to TRBD2 covers 7 bases. The CDR3 loop spans 15 amino acids. The germline V gene has CDR1 MGHRA and CDR2 YSYEKL. V gave up 3 bases and J gave up 8 bases; unmatched junction bases: 10.

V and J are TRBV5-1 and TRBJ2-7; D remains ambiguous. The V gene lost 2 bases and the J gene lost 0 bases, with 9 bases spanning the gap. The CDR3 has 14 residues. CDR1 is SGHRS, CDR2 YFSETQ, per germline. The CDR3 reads CASSFGQVSYEQYF. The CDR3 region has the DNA TGCGCCAGCAGCTTCGGGCAGGTCTCCTACGAGCAGTACTTC.

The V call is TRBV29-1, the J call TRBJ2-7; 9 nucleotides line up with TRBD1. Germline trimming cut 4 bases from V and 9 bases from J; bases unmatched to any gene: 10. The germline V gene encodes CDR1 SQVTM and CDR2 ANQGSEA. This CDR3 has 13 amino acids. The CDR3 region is CSVVEQGAIGQYF. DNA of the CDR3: TGCAGCGTTGTGGAACAGGGGGCTATCGGGCAGTACTTC.

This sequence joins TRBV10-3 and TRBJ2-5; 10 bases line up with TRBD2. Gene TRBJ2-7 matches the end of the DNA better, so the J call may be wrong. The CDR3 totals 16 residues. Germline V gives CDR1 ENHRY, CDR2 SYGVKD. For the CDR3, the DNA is TGTGCCATCAGTGCGACCAGCGGGAGGGCCCCCATCGAGCAGTACTTC. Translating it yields CAISATSGRAPIEQYF.

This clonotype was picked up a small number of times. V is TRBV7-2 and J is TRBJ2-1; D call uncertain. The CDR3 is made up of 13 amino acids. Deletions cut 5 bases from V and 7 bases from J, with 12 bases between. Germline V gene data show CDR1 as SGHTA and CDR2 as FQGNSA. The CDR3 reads CASSPRSGNEQFF. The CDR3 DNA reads TGTGCCAGCAGCCCCCGGAGTGGAAATGAGCAGTTCTTC.

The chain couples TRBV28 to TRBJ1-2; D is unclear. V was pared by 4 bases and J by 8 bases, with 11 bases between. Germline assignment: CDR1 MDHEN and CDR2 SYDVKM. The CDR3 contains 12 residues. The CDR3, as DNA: TGTGCCAGCAGTTGGGAACGGTTCGGCTACACCTTC. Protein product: CASSWERFGYTF.

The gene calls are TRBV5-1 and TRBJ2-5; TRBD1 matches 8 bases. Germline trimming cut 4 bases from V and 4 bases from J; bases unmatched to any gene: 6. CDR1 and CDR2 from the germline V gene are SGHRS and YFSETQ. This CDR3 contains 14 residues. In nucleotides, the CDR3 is TGCGCCAGCAGCATTCTAGGACAGGGAGAGACCCAGTACTTC. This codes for CASSILGQGETQYF.

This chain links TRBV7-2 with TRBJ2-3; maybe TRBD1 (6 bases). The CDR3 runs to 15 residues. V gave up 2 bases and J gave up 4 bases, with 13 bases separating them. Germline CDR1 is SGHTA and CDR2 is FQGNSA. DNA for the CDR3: TGTGCCAGCAGCTTAACCCTAGGGGGTCCAGATACGCAGTATTTT. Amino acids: CASSLTLGGPDTQYF.

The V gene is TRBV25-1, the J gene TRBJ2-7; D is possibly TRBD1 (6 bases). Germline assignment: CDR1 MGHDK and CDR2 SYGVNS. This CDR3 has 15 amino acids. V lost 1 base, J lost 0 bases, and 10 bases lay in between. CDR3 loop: CASSESGANSYEQYF. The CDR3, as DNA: TGTGCCAGCAGTGAATCAGGGGCCAACTCCTACGAGCAGTACTTC.

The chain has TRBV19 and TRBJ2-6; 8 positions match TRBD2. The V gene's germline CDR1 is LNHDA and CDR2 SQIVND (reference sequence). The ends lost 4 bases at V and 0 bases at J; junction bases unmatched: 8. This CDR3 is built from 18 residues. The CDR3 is CASSKRGGLGSGANVLTF. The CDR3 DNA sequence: TGTGCCAGTAGTAAAAGAGGGGGACTAGGCTCTGGGGCCAACGTCCTGACTTTC.

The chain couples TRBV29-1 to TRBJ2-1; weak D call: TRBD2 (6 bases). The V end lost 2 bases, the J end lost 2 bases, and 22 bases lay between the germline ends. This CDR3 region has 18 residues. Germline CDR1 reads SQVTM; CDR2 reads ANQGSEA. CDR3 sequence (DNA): TGCAGCGTTGAAAAGGATCCCGTAAGACTAGAAACCTACAATGAGCAGTTCTTC. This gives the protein CSVEKDPVRLETYNEQFF.

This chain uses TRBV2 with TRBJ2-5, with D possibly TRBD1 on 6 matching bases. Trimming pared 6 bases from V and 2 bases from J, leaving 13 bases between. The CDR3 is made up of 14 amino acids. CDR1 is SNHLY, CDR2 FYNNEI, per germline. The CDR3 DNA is TGTGCCAGCAGCCCCACAGGGCTTCAAGAGACCCAGTACTTC. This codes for CASSPTGLQETQYF.

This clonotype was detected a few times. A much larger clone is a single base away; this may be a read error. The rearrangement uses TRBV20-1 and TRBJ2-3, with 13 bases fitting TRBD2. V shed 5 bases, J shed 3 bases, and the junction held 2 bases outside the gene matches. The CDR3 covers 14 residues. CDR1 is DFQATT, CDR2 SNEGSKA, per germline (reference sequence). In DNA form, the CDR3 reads TGCAGTGCTCCGGGACTAGCGGGGACAGATACGCAGTATTTT. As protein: CSAPGLAGTDTQYF.

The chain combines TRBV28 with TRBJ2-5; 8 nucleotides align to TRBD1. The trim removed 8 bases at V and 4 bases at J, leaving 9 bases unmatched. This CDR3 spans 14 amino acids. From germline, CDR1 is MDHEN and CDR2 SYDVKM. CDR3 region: CASLPNRGSETQYF. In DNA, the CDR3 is TGTGCCAGCCTCCCGAACAGGGGGTCAGAGACCCAGTACTTC.

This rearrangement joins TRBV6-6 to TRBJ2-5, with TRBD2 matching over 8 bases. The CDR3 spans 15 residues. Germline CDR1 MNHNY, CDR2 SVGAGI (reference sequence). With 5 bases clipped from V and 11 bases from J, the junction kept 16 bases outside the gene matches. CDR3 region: CASSPKRGSGIEQYF. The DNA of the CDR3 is TGTGCCAGCAGTCCTAAGCGGGGGTCGGGTATTGAGCAGTACTTC.